The subject of this entry is one TCR beta chain. These data are taken from a study of blood T cell repertoires in COVID-19. Turning to the study itself: The study drew acute and convalescent COVID-19 samples from the United States, Italy and Spain. From T cells, B-cell-depleted T cells, or PBMCs came the material, which was cDNA or gDNA.

With 2 bases clipped from V and 0 bases from J, the junction kept 3 bases outside the gene matches. Germline V lookup: CDR1 MNHNS, CDR2 SASEGT. The CDR3 is made up of 16 amino acids. Authors' data handling: Counts of nucleated cells, estimated from reference gene primer amplification, were obtained. Here immunoSEQ multiplex PCR was the method, and the copy in TCRdb shows in-frame clones only, minus some. V, J and clone size reflect that table, while D and trimming were determined from the DNA. The sample records 350,000 to 550,000 clones, roughly 91% being singletons. The rearrangement joins TRBV6-1 to TRBJ1-4, with 7 bases that match TRBD1. The sample consisted of peripheral blood. The TCR was taken from a woman between 25 and 40 years old with acute or convalescent COVID-19. This chain's CDR3 is CASSEQGDSTNEKLFF. In DNA, the CDR3 is TGTGCCAGCAGTGAACAGGGGGATTCAACTAATGAAAAACTGTTTTTT.